The 18 T cell receptor beta chains given below trace back to one sample, sequenced in a study of OX40 agonist ivuxolimab in advanced cancers. Assay: immunoSEQ multiplex PCR; the TCRdb copy retains only in-frame clones and omits some. Here the sample spans approximately 100,000 clones, about 84% being singletons. The sequenced sample was CD4+ or CD8+ T cells sorted from blood, obtained in a trial of the OX40 agonist ivuxolimab. All receptors derive from an adult with an advanced solid tumor such as melanoma, head and neck, liver or kidney cancer.

The V call is TRBV6-1, the J call TRBJ2-4; D is unresolved. The CDR3 loop spans 15 amino acids. V was shortened by 7 bases and J by 0 bases, with 13 bases between the two germline ends. The germline gives CDR1 MNHNS, CDR2 SASEGT. The CDR3, as DNA: TGTGCCAGCACCAACGGAGCAATAGCCAAAAACATTCAGTACTTC. Translating gives CASTNGAIAKNIQYF.

The chain couples TRBV30 to TRBJ2-3; D is perhaps TRBD1 or TRBD2 (5 bases each). Between the trimmed V and J ends, which lost 0 bases and 1 base, there was a span of 5 bases. Germline CDR1 and CDR2: GTSNPN and SVGIG (reference sequence). This CDR3 region has 13 residues. The CDR3 region is CAWSVGGTDTQYF. The CDR3 bases are TGTGCCTGGAGTGTGGGGGGCACAGATACGCAGTATTTT. The full variable domain, with the rest looked up from reference TRBV30 and TRBJ2-3, is SQTIHQWPATLVQPVGSPLSLECTVEGTSNPNLYWYRQAAGRGLQLLFYSVGIGQISSEVPQNLSASRPQDRQFILSSKKLLLSDSGFYLCAWSVGGTDTQYFGPGTRLTVL.

This clone was observed a few times. The gene calls are TRBV5-4 and TRBJ2-7; the match to TRBD2 covers 7 bases. Per the germline V gene, CDR1 is SGHNT and CDR2 is YYREEE (reference sequence). The CDR3 runs 14 residues. The trim removed 2 bases at V and 3 bases at J, leaving 5 bases unmatched. CDR3 sequence: CASSFGAGFYEQYF. The CDR3 DNA is TGTGCCAGCAGCTTTGGAGCGGGGTTCTACGAGCAGTACTTC.

This clone was recorded only once. At one end the junction does not follow the germline gene, possibly because of a read error. The gene calls are TRBV5-7 and TRBJ1-6, with a possible D match to TRBD1 (5 bases). TRBV5-7 is noted as an ORF with a role that remains uncertain. The CDR3 length is 15 residues. CDR3 protein: CASSFPPGPRGGRYF. The CDR3 DNA reads TGTGCCAGCAGCTTCCCACCCGGGCCGCGGGGGGGTCGCTACTTT.

The CDR3 spells CASSRTPDRYTDTQYF. DNA of the CDR3: TGCGCCAGCAGCCGAACCCCAGACAGGTACACAGATACGCAGTATTTT. The chain combines TRBV5-1 with TRBJ2-3; D possibly corresponds to TRBD1 (6 bases). Trimming removed 4 bases from V and 2 bases from J, with 17 bases in between. The CDR3 totals 16 residues. Germline V gives CDR1 SGHRS, CDR2 YFSETQ.

This clone was seen just once. The genes are TRBV27 and TRBJ2-1; either TRBD1 or TRBD2 may fit D (5 bases each). The CDR3 has 19 residues. Germline V gives CDR1 MNHEY, CDR2 SMNVEV (reference sequence). Trimming cost V 6 bases and J 0 bases, with 24 bases left between them. As DNA, the CDR3 is TGTGCCAGCAGGCCCTCTAATTCGGGACGACTCGGCTCCTACAATGAGCAGTTCTTC. It translates to CASRPSNSGRLGSYNEQFF.

This clone was seen only a few times. This chain joins TRBV6-5 and TRBJ2-7, with D possibly TRBD2 on 7 matching bases. Germline-derived CDR1 and CDR2 are MNHEY and SVGAGI. The CDR3 spans 14 residues. The V gene lost 2 bases and the J gene lost 4 bases, with 12 bases spanning the gap. The CDR3 sequence: CASSYGGGGYEQYF. CDR3 nucleotide sequence: TGTGCCAGCAGTTACGGGGGAGGGGGGTACGAGCAGTACTTC.

The V gene is TRBV19, the J gene TRBJ1-6; D is possibly TRBD1 (6 bases). Germline CDR1 and CDR2: LNHDA and SQIVND (reference sequence). The V gene lost 0 bases and the J gene lost 9 bases, with 21 bases spanning the gap. The CDR3 length is 18 residues. The DNA for the CDR3 is TGTGCCAGTAGTATAGATCGCACAGGCTCAAAAGGGGGTTCACCCCTCCACTTT. Encoded protein: CASSIDRTGSKGGSPLHF.

The chain couples TRBV5-4 to TRBJ1-4; weak D call: TRBD1 (5 bases). CDR1 is SGHNT and CDR2 is YYREEE in the germline V gene (reference sequence). The ends were cut back, 3 bases at V and 4 bases at J, with 10 bases in the middle. This CDR3 is built from 14 residues. The CDR3 DNA follows: TGTGCCAGCAGCTCGGGGACGGTTAATGAAAAACTGTTTTTT. Its translation is CASSSGTVNEKLFF.

This sequence joins TRBV5-6 and TRBJ1-5; D perhaps matches TRBD1 (6 bases). The V end lost 2 bases, the J end lost 0 bases, and 9 bases lay between the germline ends. Per germline, CDR1 SGHDT and CDR2 YYEEEE. This CDR3 has 15 amino acids. The CDR3 region has the DNA TGTGCCAGCAGCTTAACAGGGATTAGCAATCAGCCCCAGCATTTT. Translation: CASSLTGISNQPQHF. Full variable domain (rest looked up from reference TRBV5-6 and TRBJ1-5): DAGVTQSPTHLIKTRGQQVTLRCSPKSGHDTVSWYQQALGQGPQFIFQYYEEEERQRGNFPDRFSGHQFPNYSSELNVNALLLGDSALYLCASSLTGISNQPQHFGDGTRLSIL.

The rearrangement uses TRBV2 and TRBJ2-4; D is uncertain. The germline gives CDR1 SNHLY, CDR2 FYNNEI. With 3 bases removed from V and 7 bases from J, the gap between germline ends came to 10 bases. CDR3 length: 13 residues. DNA of the CDR3: TGTGCCAGCAGTGAGAGTATAGAGAACATTCAGTACTTC. Its translation is CASSESIENIQYF.

This chain joins TRBV15 and TRBJ1-4, with a tentative D call TRBD1 (6 bases). The V gene lost 0 bases and the J gene lost 10 bases, with 18 bases spanning the gap. Per germline, CDR1 LNHNV and CDR2 YYDKDF (reference sequence). The CDR3 loop spans 16 amino acids. This CDR3 is CATSRDGAGVQGKLFF. The CDR3 DNA reads TGTGCCACCAGCAGAGATGGGGCCGGGGTACAGGGAAAACTGTTTTTT.

The chain employs TRBV12-5 and TRBJ1-3; D uncertain. The V end lost 0 bases, the J end lost 1 base, and 7 bases lay between the germline ends. The CDR3 is made up of 15 amino acids. CDR1 is LGHNT, CDR2 FRNRAP, per germline. The DNA for the CDR3 is TGTGCTAGTGGTTTGGTAGCAGCATCTGGAAACACCATATATTTT. Translated, it gives CASGLVAASGNTIYF. Full variable domain (missing parts from reference TRBV12-5 and TRBJ1-3): DARVTQTPRHKVTEMGQEVTMRCQPILGHNTVFWYRQTMMQGLELLAYFRNRAPLDDSGMPKDRFSAEMPDATLATLKIQPSEPRDSAVYFCASGLVAASGNTIYFGEGSWLTVV.

V gene TRBV18 combines with J gene TRBJ2-5; 11 nucleotides match TRBD2. Germline CDR1 KGHSH, CDR2 LQKENI. CDR3 size: 15 residues. V dropped 3 bases and J dropped 4; count of bases not matched to a gene: 4. The CDR3, as DNA: TGTGCCAGCTCACCTGGACTAGCGGGCTTAGAGACCCAGTACTTC. This codes for CASSPGLAGLETQYF.

The chain links TRBV14 to TRBJ1-1; D call uncertain. There are 14 residues in the CDR3. CDR1 SGHDN and CDR2 FVKESK come from the germline V gene. Trimming left V 1 base short and J 0 bases short, with 6 bases between. CDR3 amino acids: CASSQVGLNTEAFF. The CDR3 bases are TGTGCCAGCAGCCAAGTTGGCCTGAACACTGAAGCTTTCTTT. Looking up the rest from reference TRBV14 and TRBJ1-1 gives the full variable domain: EAGVTQFPSHSVIEKGQTVTLRCDPISGHDNLYWYRRVMGKEIKFLLHFVKESKQDESGMPNNRFLAERTGGTYSTLKVQPAELEDSGVYFCASSQVGLNTEAFFGQGTRLTVV.

The chain couples TRBV11-2 to TRBJ1-1; TRBD1 agrees at 7 bases. In germline, CDR1 is SGHAT, CDR2 FQNNGV. This CDR3 contains 16 residues. The ends lost 4 bases at V and 3 bases at J; junction bases unmatched: 11. In nucleotides, the CDR3 is TGTGCCAGCAGCTCCCGGACAGGTTCAGGGTACACTGAAGCTTTCTTT. It is translated as CASSSRTGSGYTEAFF.

The chain is built from TRBV5-8 and TRBJ2-3; D not certain. V was trimmed by 6 bases and J by 10 bases, leaving 6 bases between them. The CDR3 has 9 residues. Looked up from germline, CDR1 is SGHTS and CDR2 is YDEGEE. As DNA, the CDR3 is TGTGCCAGCACCGGGCCGCAGTATTTT. This encodes CASTGPQYF.

V is TRBV5-1 and J is TRBJ1-5; D remains ambiguous. V shed 5 bases and J shed 4 bases, with 10 bases lying between them. The CDR3 spans 13 residues. CDR1 and CDR2 (germline): SGHRS, YFSETQ. CDR3 region: CASRLTENQPQHF. The CDR3 DNA reads as TGCGCCAGCAGGTTAACAGAAAATCAGCCCCAGCATTTT.